This paragraph covers one T cell receptor beta chain sequence. The antigen it recognizes is unknown. No base quality values were provided; no much bigger clone lies one nucleotide off. The data belong to a study of blood T cell repertoires in COVID-19 (TCRdb year 2020). With regard to the full study: Collaborator samples came from the United States, Italy and Spain and covered acute and convalescent phases of COVID-19. The prospective study material was composed of cDNA or gDNA derived from T cells, B-cell-depleted T cells, or PBMCs. Subjects who had been exposed to COVID-19, were actively infected with it, or had recovered from it provided the deeply sampled blood TCRbeta repertoires that made up the dataset. A freely available public database, intended as a resource for researchers studying the immune response to SARS-CoV-2, is where the repertoires were released. The samples were drawn from two sources: the first 160 participants of the ongoing ImmuneRACE study, and 1,200 or so subjects contributed by 6 global collaborators. Nearly every sample came with metadata listing a de-identified subject ID, COVID-19 status, age in years and sex. HLA class I and class II types, where available, came from metadata supplied by the sample provider rather than from assay-based typing. Results and caveats for the whole study, not just this receptor: Clinical and demographic metadata were provided uncurated, with the amount varying by source and participant.

Whole blood was collected in K2EDTA tubes by collaborating institutions according to the institutions' own protocols. Collaborator samples were shipped for TCRbeta analysis as frozen whole blood, isolated PBMCs, or DNA extracted from either sample type. Relative to germline, V is missing 5 bases and J is missing 1 base, with 12 bases of the junction outside any gene match. From a lookup of the germline V gene (reference sequence), CDR1 and CDR2 are SEHNR and FQNEAQ. The CDR3 holds 17 amino acids from the cysteine to the phenylalanine. Only CDR3 DNA is held: 51 bases, read in frame from base 1. TCRbeta CDR3 regions were amplified from genomic DNA by means of the immunoSEQ Assay, a bias-controlled multiplex PCR. Concerning the study's data processing: The number of nucleated cells in each sample was estimated from the amplification of reference gene primers within the assay. To quantify the absolute abundance of each unique TCRbeta CDR3 rearrangement, sequence reads were collapsed and filtered. For each sample, productive Simpson clonality was calculated as the square root of Simpson's diversity index over productive rearrangements. This is the immuneACCESS table as TCRdb keeps it, with only in-frame sequences that have V and J called. A part of the clones is gone; compared with another copy, unresolved V genes explain less than half, and the rest is unexplained. The DNA was the basis for D and trimming; V, J and clone size are from that table. Across this sample there are 130,000 to 150,000 clones, with roughly four fifths seen only once. The ten most abundant clones make up about 8% of the sample.

This receptor was identified in a human donor with acute or convalescent COVID-19. The donor label of this sample is uncertain. The sample was peripheral blood. This chain joins TRBV7-9 to TRBJ2-3; TRBD2 aligns with 7 central bases. The nucleotide sequence is given as TGTGCCAGCAGCCCAGGCTGGGCGGGGGAGGGCACAGATACGCAGTATTTT. This translates into CASSPGWAGEGTDTQYF.